The 25 T cell receptor beta chains in this list originate from one sample, sequenced in a study of identifying expanded T cells in peripheral blood. Method: immunoSEQ multiplex PCR; TCRdb's copy keeps in-frame clones and lacks some. Of 65,000 to 95,000 clones in the sample, about 83% were seen once. The material sequenced was blood. The receptors shown here come from a person aged 18 to 75 in good health.

V and J are TRBV7-9 and TRBJ1-2, with a tentative D call TRBD1 (6 bases). The germline V gene has CDR1 SEHNR and CDR2 FQNEAQ (reference sequence). The germline V and J ends were trimmed by 5 bases and 4 bases, with 14 bases remaining between them. This CDR3 contains 14 residues. CDR3 amino acids: CASSARGESYGYTF. In DNA, the CDR3 is TGTGCCAGCAGCGCAAGGGGGGAAAGCTATGGCTACACCTTC.

The chain uses TRBV5-1 and TRBJ2-5; D remains ambiguous. The CDR3 has 11 residues. Trimming left V 2 bases short and J 4 bases short, with 3 bases between. The germline gives CDR1 SGHRS, CDR2 YFSETQ. CDR3 region: CASSFGETQYF. The CDR3 DNA is TGCGCCAGCAGCTTTGGAGAGACCCAGTACTTC.

This rearrangement joins TRBV7-9 to TRBJ2-5; no reliable D call. CDR3 size: 12 residues. Trimming left V 2 bases short and J 0 bases short, with 1 base between. Per the germline V gene, CDR1 is SEHNR and CDR2 is FQNEAQ (reference sequence). The DNA for the CDR3 is TGTGCCAGCAGCTTATACCAAGAGACCCAGTACTTC. Translation gives CASSLYQETQYF.

V gene TRBV19 combines with J gene TRBJ2-2, with TRBD1 identical over 7 bases. The CDR3 loop spans 15 amino acids. After removal of 3 bases from V and 7 bases from J, the junction contained 8 bases not matched to a gene. CDR1 is LNHDA and CDR2 is SQIVND in the germline V gene (reference sequence). This CDR3 reads CASSISGTAYGELFF. CDR3 nucleotide sequence: TGTGCCAGTAGTATCTCCGGGACAGCCTACGGGGAGCTGTTTTTT.

The chain recombines TRBV7-9 with TRBJ1-2; 9 positions agree with TRBD1. The length of the CDR3 is 14 residues. Germline V gives CDR1 SEHNR, CDR2 FQNEAQ (reference sequence). Germline trimming cut 5 bases from V and 7 bases from J; bases unmatched to any gene: 8. The CDR3 DNA follows: TGTGCCAGCAGCGGACAGGGGCCTGGTGGTGGCTACACCTTC. The encoded protein is CASSGQGPGGGYTF.

The J gene is TRBJ2-1, the V gene TRBV5-1, with TRBD1 identical over 11 bases. Germline CDR1 reads SGHRS; CDR2 reads YFSETQ. The CDR3 covers 15 residues. The J segment lost 5 bases and the V segment lost 0 bases, leaving 1 base of the junction unmatched. The CDR3, as DNA: TGCGCCAGCAGCTTGGAGGGACAGGGGGACAATGAGCAGTTCTTC. Its translation: CASSLEGQGDNEQFF.

This chain uses TRBV7-6 with TRBJ2-1, with D uncertain. V was cut by 2 bases and J by 0 bases, with 5 bases left in between. This CDR3 spans 14 amino acids. Germline V gene sequence: CDR1 SGHVS, CDR2 FNYEAQ. The CDR3 nucleotides read TGTGCCAGCAGCTTAACCTCCTCCTACAATGAGCAGTTCTTC. It codes for CASSLTSSYNEQFF.

The chain's CDR3 is CASSSGTELFF. In DNA, the CDR3 is TGTGCCAGCAGCTCCGGGACGGAACTGTTTTTT. The chain couples TRBV7-9 to TRBJ1-4; tentatively, D is TRBD1 (5 bases). Germline V gene lookup returns CDR1 SEHNR and CDR2 FQNEAQ (reference sequence). The CDR3 has 11 residues. The V end was cut by 4 bases, the J end by 12 bases, with 9 bases between.

This clone was detected only once. The chain joins TRBV28 to TRBJ1-5, with D hard to call. CDR1 is MDHEN, CDR2 SYDVKM, per germline. The CDR3 has 14 residues. Trimming left V 6 bases short and J 7 bases short, with 16 bases between. CDR3 DNA: TGTGCCAGCAGCCGGGCGGTGACGGGACAGCCCCAGCATTTT. This encodes CASSRAVTGQPQHF.

The rearrangement links TRBV6-5 to TRBJ1-2, with 8 positions matching TRBD1. The germline V gene has CDR1 MNHEY and CDR2 SVGAGI. The CDR3 loop spans 15 amino acids. V shed 0 bases and J 2 bases; nucleotides not matched to a gene: 2. CDR3 nucleotides: TGTGCCAGCAGTTACTCTGGGGACAGGAACTATGGCTACACCTTC. It yields the protein CASSYSGDRNYGYTF.

The chain has TRBV28 and TRBJ2-7; D call uncertain. This CDR3 comprises 14 residues. The V end lost 8 bases, the J end lost 2 bases, and 16 bases lay between the germline ends. Germline CDR1 reads MDHEN; CDR2 reads SYDVKM. CDR3 protein: CASPPPGETYEQYF. CDR3 in DNA: TGTGCCAGCCCTCCCCCCGGCGAGACCTACGAGCAGTACTTC.

This clone was observed a single time. The rearrangement links TRBV28 to TRBJ2-1; 9 bases are shared with TRBD2. Germline V CDR1 and CDR2: MDHEN, SYDVKM. V lost 5 bases to trimming and J lost 8 bases; unmatched junction nucleotides: 4. The CDR3 extends over 13 amino acids. CDR3 DNA sequence: TGTGCCAGCAGTGGGACTAGCCTCTATGAGCAGTTCTTC. It specifies CASSGTSLYEQFF.

The chain has TRBV6-5 and TRBJ1-2; the match to TRBD1 covers 8 bases. CDR1 is MNHEY and CDR2 is SVGAGI in the germline V gene. The CDR3 contains 13 residues. The junction had 3 bases not matched to a gene; V was cut back by 5 bases and J by 4 bases. The CDR3 DNA sequence: TGTGCCAGCAGTCGGGACAGGACCTATGGCTACACCTTC. As protein: CASSRDRTYGYTF.

The chain recombines TRBV5-1 with TRBJ2-5; 12 bases match TRBD2. The germline V gene has CDR1 SGHRS and CDR2 YFSETQ. This CDR3 contains 16 residues. Trimming cost V 1 base and J 2 bases; bases outside gene matches: 3. The CDR3 sequence is CASSLRTSGAQETQYF. The CDR3 DNA sequence: TGCGCCAGCAGCTTGCGGACTAGCGGGGCTCAAGAGACCCAGTACTTC.

J is TRBJ2-7 and V is TRBV27; D tentatively reads TRBD1 or TRBD2 (5 bases each). The CDR3 totals 13 residues. Trimming took 6 bases from V and 3 from J, leaving 12 bases between them. Germline V CDR1 and CDR2: MNHEY, SMNVEV (reference sequence). For the CDR3, the DNA is TGTGCCAGCAGCCGGGACGCAGGCTACGAGCAGTACTTC. This encodes CASSRDAGYEQYF.

The chain recombines TRBV11-2 with TRBJ2-3, with 9 positions matching TRBD2. CDR1 is SGHAT and CDR2 is FQNNGV in the germline V gene. J was trimmed by 0 bases and V by 6 bases; bases with no gene match: 10. There are 17 residues in the CDR3. CDR3 region: CASRRPFTSGSTDTQYF. In DNA, the CDR3 is TGTGCCAGCAGACGTCCCTTCACTAGCGGGAGCACAGATACGCAGTATTTT.

The J gene is TRBJ1-1, the V gene TRBV2; D unresolved. The CDR3 is 12 amino acids. Trimming took off 6 bases at V and 0 bases at J, with 5 bases between the two ends. CDR1 and CDR2 (germline): SNHLY, FYNNEI. CDR3 residues: CASRGLNTEAFF. In DNA form, the CDR3 reads TGTGCCAGCAGAGGCTTGAACACTGAAGCTTTCTTT.

CDR3 region: CASSFSGYEQYF. For the CDR3, the DNA is TGTGCCAGCAGCTTTTCTGGCTACGAGCAGTACTTC. The chain employs TRBV5-6 and TRBJ2-7, with D hard to call. V lost 2 bases and J 3 bases, leaving 6 bases between the germline ends. The germline V gene encodes CDR1 SGHDT and CDR2 YYEEEE. CDR3 size: 12 residues.

The J gene is TRBJ1-5, the V gene TRBV28; possibly TRBD1 for D (5 bases). The V end lost 3 bases, the J end lost 0 bases, and 9 bases lay between the germline ends. Germline assignment: CDR1 MDHEN and CDR2 SYDVKM. The CDR3 totals 15 residues. The CDR3: CASSLGGFSNQPQHF. Here the CDR3 DNA reads TGTGCCAGCAGTTTGGGGGGATTTAGCAATCAGCCCCAGCATTTT. The variable domain in full, completed from reference TRBV28 and TRBJ1-5, reads DVKVTQSSRYLVKRTGEKVFLECVQDMDHENMFWYRQDPGLGLRLIYFSYDVKMKEKGDIPEGYSVSREKKERFSLILESASTNQTSMYLCASSLGGFSNQPQHFGDGTRLSIL.

The rearrangement joins TRBV11-3 to TRBJ2-2, with 7 bases fitting TRBD1. Trimming took 9 bases from V and 0 from J; bases not matched to a gene: 16. Germline V lookup: CDR1 SGHNT, CDR2 YENEEA. CDR3 length: 18 residues. The CDR3 sequence is CASSDNHWDSPNTGELFF. The DNA for the CDR3 is TGTGCCAGTTCGGACAATCATTGGGACAGCCCGAACACCGGGGAGCTGTTTTTT. The variable domain in full, with the rest retrieved from reference TRBV11-3 and TRBJ2-2, is EAGVVQSPRYKIIEKKQPVAFWCNPISGHNTLYWYLQNLGQGPELLIRYENEEAVDDSQLPKDRFSAERLKGVDSTLKIQPAELGDSAVYLCASSDNHWDSPNTGELFFGEGSRLTVL.

The chain recombines TRBV6-6 with TRBJ1-1, with 7 nucleotides matching TRBD1. The CDR3 sequence is 15 residues long. From germline, CDR1 is MNHNY and CDR2 SVGAGI (reference sequence). Unmatched junction bases numbered 5, after V lost 0 bases and J lost 4 bases. The CDR3 sequence is CASSYSETGSTEAFF. The CDR3 DNA reads TGTGCCAGCAGTTACTCGGAGACAGGGAGCACTGAAGCTTTCTTT.

The chain combines TRBV15 with TRBJ2-5; tentatively, D is TRBD2 (6 bases). Trimming removed 7 bases from V and 3 bases from J, with 18 bases in between. This CDR3 spans 15 amino acids. Germline-derived CDR1 and CDR2 are LNHNV and YYDKDF (reference sequence). The CDR3 DNA reads as TGTGCCACCACCCGGTGGGGCAGGGAGGAAGAGACCCAGTACTTC. Protein sequence: CATTRWGREEETQYF.

V gene TRBV28 combines with J gene TRBJ1-2; D is undetermined. The ends were cut back, 6 bases at V and 6 bases at J, with 29 bases in the middle. CDR3 size: 18 residues. Germline V CDR1 and CDR2: MDHEN, SYDVKM. The CDR3 nucleotides are TGTGCCAGCAGCGAACCGATTAGTGCGGCGGACCCGGGTGATGGCTACACCTTC. Encoded protein: CASSEPISAADPGDGYTF.

The J gene is TRBJ1-1, the V gene TRBV5-1; 8 nucleotides match TRBD1. The V segment lost 7 bases and the J segment 1 base; nucleotides outside the gene matches: 6. Germline V gene lookup returns CDR1 SGHRS and CDR2 YFSETQ. The CDR3 sequence is 14 residues long. The CDR3 reads CASRLQGGNTEAFF. Here the CDR3 DNA reads TGCGCCAGCCGGCTACAGGGGGGGAACACTGAAGCTTTCTTT.

The chain has TRBV6-1 and TRBJ1-5, with TRBD1 as a possible D gene (5 bases). CDR3 length: 15 residues. V was pared by 6 bases and J by 3 bases, with 15 bases between. The germline CDR1 and CDR2 sequences are MNHNS and SASEGT. The CDR3: CASSPSGGTNQPQHF. DNA for the CDR3: TGTGCCAGCAGCCCCTCGGGAGGGACCAATCAGCCCCAGCATTTT.